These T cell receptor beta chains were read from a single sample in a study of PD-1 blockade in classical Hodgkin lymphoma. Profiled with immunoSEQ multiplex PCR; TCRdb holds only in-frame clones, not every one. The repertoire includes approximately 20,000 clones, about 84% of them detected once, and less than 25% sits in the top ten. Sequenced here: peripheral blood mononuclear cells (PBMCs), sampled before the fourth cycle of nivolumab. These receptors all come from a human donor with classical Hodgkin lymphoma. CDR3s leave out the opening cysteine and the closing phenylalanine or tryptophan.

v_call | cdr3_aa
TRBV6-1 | ASSEWGVAKNIQY
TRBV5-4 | ASSSTSGGRETQY
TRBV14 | ASRKTGAGANVLT
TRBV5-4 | ASSLWPGVGLTEAF
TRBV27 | ASSLGSASYNEQF
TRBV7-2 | ASRPNGAGGSY
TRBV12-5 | ASGLGTGNTEAF
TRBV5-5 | ASSGMYGYEQY
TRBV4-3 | ASSQEAEGGLVYEQY
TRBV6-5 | ASSTGTGRAQLF
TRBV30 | AWSGSGANVLT
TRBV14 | ASSLTQRDTQY
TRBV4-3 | ASSQEYRPSASSYEQY
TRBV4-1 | ASSQASRTQETQY
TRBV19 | ASSMESSGSQETQY
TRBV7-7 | ASSSRTGGTETQY
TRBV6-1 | ASSQAAGEVDTQY
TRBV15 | ATSRDTEEKLF
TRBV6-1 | ASAIRRGGDTQY
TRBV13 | ASSLRGTEAF
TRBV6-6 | ASSYARVTVSYGYT
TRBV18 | ASSLRQGNVAENIQY
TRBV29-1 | SDLRIAGGRDTQY
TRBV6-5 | ASSYLTNEKLF
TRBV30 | AWGSNQPQH
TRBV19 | ASSQFGWADTQY
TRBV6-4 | ASSSDVGNSPLH
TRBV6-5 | ASSTPPIYEQY
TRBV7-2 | ASSLSPPGPGGNTIY
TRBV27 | ASSLRATGGKGEQY
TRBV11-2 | ASSSLQGAGYGYT
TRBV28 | ASSLGGATNEKLF
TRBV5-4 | ASSLGTNTYEQY
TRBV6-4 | ASSARGLALMHEQF
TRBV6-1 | ASSERGDSFYEQY
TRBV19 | ASSPDGNYGYT
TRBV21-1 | ASSKARGPRVYYYGYT
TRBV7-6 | ASSPRTATYNEQF
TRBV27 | ASSFSQGNQPQH
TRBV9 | ATRGGDGYT
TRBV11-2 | ASSPRPNQPQH